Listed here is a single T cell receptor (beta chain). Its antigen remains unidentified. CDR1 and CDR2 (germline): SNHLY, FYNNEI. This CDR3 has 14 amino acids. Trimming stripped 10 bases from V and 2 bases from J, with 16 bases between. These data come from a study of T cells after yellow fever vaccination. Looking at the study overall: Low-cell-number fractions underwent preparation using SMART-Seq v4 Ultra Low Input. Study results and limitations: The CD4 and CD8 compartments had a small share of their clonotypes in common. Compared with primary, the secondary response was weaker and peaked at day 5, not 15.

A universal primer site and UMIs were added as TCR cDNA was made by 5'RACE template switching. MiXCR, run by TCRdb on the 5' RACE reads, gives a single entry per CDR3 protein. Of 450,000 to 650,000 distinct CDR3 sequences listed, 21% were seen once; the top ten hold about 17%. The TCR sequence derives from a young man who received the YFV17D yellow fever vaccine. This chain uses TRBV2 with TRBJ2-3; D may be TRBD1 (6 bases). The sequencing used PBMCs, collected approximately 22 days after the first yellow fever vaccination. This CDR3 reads CATKIGQSTDTQYF. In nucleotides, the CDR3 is TGTGCCACCAAGATCGGACAGTCCACAGATACGCAGTATTTT.